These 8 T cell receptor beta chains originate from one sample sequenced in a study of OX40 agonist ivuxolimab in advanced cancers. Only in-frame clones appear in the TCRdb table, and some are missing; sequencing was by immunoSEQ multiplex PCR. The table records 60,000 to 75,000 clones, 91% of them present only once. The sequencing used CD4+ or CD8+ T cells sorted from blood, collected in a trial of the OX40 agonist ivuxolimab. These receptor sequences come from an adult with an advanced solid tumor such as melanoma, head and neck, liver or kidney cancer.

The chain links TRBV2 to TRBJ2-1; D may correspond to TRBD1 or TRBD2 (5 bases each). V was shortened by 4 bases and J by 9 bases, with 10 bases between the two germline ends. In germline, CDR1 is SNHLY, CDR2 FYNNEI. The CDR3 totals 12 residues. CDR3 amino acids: CASSVRGAEQFF. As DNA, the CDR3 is TGTGCCAGCAGTGTTAGGGGAGCTGAGCAGTTCTTC.

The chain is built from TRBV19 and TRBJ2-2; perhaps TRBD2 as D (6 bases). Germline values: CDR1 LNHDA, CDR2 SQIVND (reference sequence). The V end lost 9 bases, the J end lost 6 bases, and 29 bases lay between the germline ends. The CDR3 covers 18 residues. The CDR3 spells CASRGDPGTHPRAGELFF. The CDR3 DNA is TGTGCCAGCCGGGGAGACCCGGGGACTCATCCTCGCGCCGGGGAGCTGTTTTTT.

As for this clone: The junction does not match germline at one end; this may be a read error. The CDR3 bases are TGTGCTAGCAGCCAGAGAAAAAATCAGCCCCAGCATTTT. Amino acids: CASSQRKNQPQHF. The rearrangement uses TRBV7-7 and TRBJ1-5; D gene unclear. Per germline, CDR1 SSHAT and CDR2 FNYEAQ (reference sequence). The CDR3 runs to 13 residues.

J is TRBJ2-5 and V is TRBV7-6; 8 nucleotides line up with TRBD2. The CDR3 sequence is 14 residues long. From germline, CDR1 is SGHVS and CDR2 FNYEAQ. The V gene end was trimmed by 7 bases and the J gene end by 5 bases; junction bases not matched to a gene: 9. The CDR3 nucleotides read TGTGCCAGCATCTCGGGGGGGGCCGGGGAGACCCAGTACTTC. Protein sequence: CASISGGAGETQYF.

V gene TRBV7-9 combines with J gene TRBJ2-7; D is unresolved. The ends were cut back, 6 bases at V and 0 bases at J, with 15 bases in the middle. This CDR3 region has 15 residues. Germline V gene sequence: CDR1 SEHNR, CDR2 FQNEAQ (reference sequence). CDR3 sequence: CASSPTFKGSYEQYF. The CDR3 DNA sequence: TGTGCCAGCAGTCCGACGTTCAAGGGCTCCTACGAGCAGTACTTC.

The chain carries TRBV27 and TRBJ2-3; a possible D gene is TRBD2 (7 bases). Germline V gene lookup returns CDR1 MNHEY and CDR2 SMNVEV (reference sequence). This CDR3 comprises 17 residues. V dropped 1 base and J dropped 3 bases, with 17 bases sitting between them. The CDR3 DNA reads TGTGCCAGCAGTTTATATCCGGGGGGCACGGAAACAGATACGCAGTATTTT. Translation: CASSLYPGGTETDTQYF.

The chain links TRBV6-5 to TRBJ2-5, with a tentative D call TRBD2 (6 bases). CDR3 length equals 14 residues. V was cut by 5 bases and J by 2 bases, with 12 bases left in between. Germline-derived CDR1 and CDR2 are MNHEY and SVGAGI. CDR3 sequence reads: CASSEPGEQETQYF. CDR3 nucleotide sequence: TGTGCCAGCAGTGAACCGGGGGAACAAGAGACCCAGTACTTC.

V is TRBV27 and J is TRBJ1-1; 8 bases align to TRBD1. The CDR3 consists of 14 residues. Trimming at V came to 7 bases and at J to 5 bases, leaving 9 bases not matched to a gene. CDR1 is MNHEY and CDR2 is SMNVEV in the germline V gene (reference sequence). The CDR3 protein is CASTTLTGGTEAFF. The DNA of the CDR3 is TGTGCCAGCACCACTCTCACAGGGGGGACTGAAGCTTTCTTT.